This TCR beta chain was profiled in a study of blood T cell repertoires in COVID-19. Study-wide context: From the United States, Italy and Spain came samples of acute and convalescent COVID-19. Sources were T cells, B-cell-depleted T cells, or PBMCs; the material itself was cDNA or gDNA.

As processed by the authors: Amplified reference gene primers provided the basis for estimating nucleated cell counts. Using immunoSEQ multiplex PCR, the repertoire was profiled, and TCRdb retains in-frame clones only, with some absent. The V and J calls and clone size come from that table; D and trimming were worked out from the DNA. Among around 370,000 clones listed, roughly 90% were seen once. Germline assignment: CDR1 MNHEY and CDR2 SMNVEV (reference sequence). The V end was cut by 6 bases, the J end by 7 bases, with 12 bases between. The CDR3 has 12 amino acids. The source material was peripheral blood. The sequence came from a young man with active or convalescent COVID-19. This chain uses TRBV27 with TRBJ1-1, with D possibly matching TRBD1 (6 bases). CDR3 coding DNA: TGTGCCAGCAGGCCCAGGGGTGATGAAGCTTTCTTT. It yields the protein CASRPRGDEAFF.